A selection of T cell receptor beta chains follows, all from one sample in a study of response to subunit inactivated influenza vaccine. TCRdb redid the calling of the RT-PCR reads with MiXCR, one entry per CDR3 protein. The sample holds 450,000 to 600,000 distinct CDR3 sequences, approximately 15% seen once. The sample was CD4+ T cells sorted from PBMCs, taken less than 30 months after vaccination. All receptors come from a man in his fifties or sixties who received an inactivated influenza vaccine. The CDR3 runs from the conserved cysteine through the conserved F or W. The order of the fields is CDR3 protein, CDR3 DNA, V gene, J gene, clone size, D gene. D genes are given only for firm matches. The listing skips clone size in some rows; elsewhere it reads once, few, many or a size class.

cdr3_aa: CASSAGTVDGYTF
cdr3_nt: TGCGCCAGCAGCGCCGGGACAGTTGATGGCTACACCTTC
v_call: TRBV5-1
j_call: TRBJ1-2
clone_size: .
d_call: TRBD1

cdr3_aa: CASSATIGGGSYNEQFF
cdr3_nt: TGTGCCAGCAGCGCTACCATTGGGGGGGGCTCCTACAATGAGCAGTTCTTC
v_call: TRBV3-1
j_call: TRBJ2-1
clone_size: .
d_call: TRBD2

cdr3_aa: CASTTGARDTQYF
cdr3_nt: TGTGCCAGCACGACAGGGGCAAGAGATACCCAGTACTTC
v_call: TRBV5-6
j_call: TRBJ2-5
clone_size: .
d_call: TRBD1

cdr3_aa: CSASEGRGNTEAFF
cdr3_nt: TGCAGTGCTAGCGAAGGGCGGGGGAACACTGAAGCTTTCTTT
v_call: TRBV20-1
j_call: TRBJ1-1
clone_size: few
d_call: .

cdr3_aa: CASSPQAVEQFF
cdr3_nt: TGTGCCAGCAGTCCTCAGGCAGTTGAGCAGTTCTTC
v_call: TRBV12-3/TRBV12-4
j_call: TRBJ2-1
clone_size: few
d_call: .

cdr3_aa: CASSFRGTANTGELFF
cdr3_nt: TGCGCCAGCAGCTTTCGCGGGACAGCTAACACCGGGGAGCTGTTTTTT
v_call: TRBV4-1
j_call: TRBJ2-2
clone_size: .
d_call: .

cdr3_aa: CASSLQGAGSYGYTF
cdr3_nt: TGTGCCAGCAGTTTACAGGGGGCGGGGAGCTATGGCTACACCTTC
v_call: TRBV27
j_call: TRBJ1-2
clone_size: .
d_call: TRBD1

cdr3_aa: CSARVEAGGILGTEAFF
cdr3_nt: TGCAGTGCTAGAGTCGAAGCTGGGGGGATTTTGGGAACTGAAGCTTTCTTT
v_call: TRBV20-1
j_call: TRBJ1-1
clone_size: few
d_call: .

cdr3_aa: CASSSTTLRGLAYEQYF
cdr3_nt: TGTGCCAGCAGCTCCACAACCCTCAGGGGGCTTGCCTACGAGCAGTACTTC
v_call: TRBV5-6
j_call: TRBJ2-7
clone_size: .
d_call: TRBD1

cdr3_aa: CARSPRLGLAGGPGYEQYF
cdr3_nt: TGTGCCAGAAGCCCGAGACTCGGACTAGCGGGAGGGCCCGGCTACGAGCAGTACTTC
v_call: TRBV5-3
j_call: TRBJ2-7
clone_size: .
d_call: TRBD2

cdr3_aa: CASSLGQGAVLTF
cdr3_nt: TGTGCCAGCAGTTTAGGACAGGGTGCCGTCCTGACTTTC
v_call: TRBV12-3/TRBV12-4
j_call: TRBJ2-6
clone_size: .
d_call: TRBD1

cdr3_aa: CSVEAGGRRNEQFF
cdr3_nt: TGCAGCGTTGAGGCGGGAGGGCGGAGAAATGAGCAGTTCTTC
v_call: TRBV29-1
j_call: TRBJ2-1
clone_size: .
d_call: TRBD2

cdr3_aa: CSARLGGWTYEQYF
cdr3_nt: TGCAGTGCTAGGTTAGGGGGATGGACCTACGAGCAGTACTTC
v_call: TRBV20-1
j_call: TRBJ2-7
clone_size: few
d_call: .

cdr3_aa: CASGPGEAEGDTQYF
cdr3_nt: TGTGCTAGTGGTCCCGGAGAGGCGGAAGGAGATACGCAGTATTTT
v_call: TRBV12-5
j_call: TRBJ2-3
clone_size: .
d_call: .

cdr3_aa: CSARAFAGGEQFF
cdr3_nt: TGCAGTGCTAGGGCTTTTGCGGGGGGAGAGCAGTTCTTC
v_call: TRBV20-1
j_call: TRBJ2-1
clone_size: .
d_call: TRBD2

cdr3_aa: CASCKLSNQPQHF
cdr3_nt: TGTGCCAGCTGCAAGCTTAGCAATCAGCCCCAGCATTTT
v_call: TRBV28
j_call: TRBJ1-5
clone_size: .
d_call: .

cdr3_aa: CASISAGGSYNEQFF
cdr3_nt: TGTGCCAGCATATCTGCGGGAGGGTCCTACAATGAGCAGTTCTTC
v_call: TRBV28
j_call: TRBJ2-1
clone_size: .
d_call: TRBD2

cdr3_aa: CASSLVTSGNTDTQYF
cdr3_nt: TGTGCCAGCAGCTTGGTGACTAGCGGAAACACAGATACGCAGTATTTT
v_call: TRBV5-6
j_call: TRBJ2-3
clone_size: many
d_call: TRBD2

cdr3_aa: CSASRQNNEQFF
cdr3_nt: TGCAGTGCTAGTCGTCAGAACAATGAGCAGTTCTTC
v_call: TRBV20-1
j_call: TRBJ2-1
clone_size: .
d_call: .

cdr3_aa: CSAFLGGMNTEAFF
cdr3_nt: TGCAGTGCTTTTCTGGGTGGCATGAACACTGAAGCTTTCTTT
v_call: TRBV20-1
j_call: TRBJ1-1
clone_size: .
d_call: .

cdr3_aa: CASSLEGLAGSEQFF
cdr3_nt: TGCGCCAGCAGCTTGGAGGGACTAGCCGGGAGTGAGCAGTTCTTC
v_call: TRBV5-1
j_call: TRBJ2-1
clone_size: medium-sized
d_call: TRBD2

cdr3_aa: CSVTAGGGAARQFF
cdr3_nt: TGCAGCGTAACTGCTGGCGGGGGGGCCGCGCGGCAGTTCTTC
v_call: TRBV29-1
j_call: TRBJ2-1
clone_size: .
d_call: TRBD2

cdr3_aa: CASSLPGQRLYGYTF
cdr3_nt: TGTGCCAGCAGTTTGCCTGGACAGCGGCTATATGGCTACACCTTC
v_call: TRBV28
j_call: TRBJ1-2
clone_size: many
d_call: .

cdr3_aa: CSARGLERGSDTQYF
cdr3_nt: TGCAGTGCTAGAGGGTTGGAGCGGGGGTCAGATACGCAGTATTTT
v_call: TRBV20-1
j_call: TRBJ2-3
clone_size: .
d_call: TRBD2

cdr3_aa: CASSLLAVGGYTF
cdr3_nt: TGTGCCAGCAGTTTATTGGCAGTCGGCGGCTACACCTTC
v_call: TRBV28
j_call: TRBJ1-2
clone_size: .
d_call: .

cdr3_aa: CASSQVGWGTYNEQFF
cdr3_nt: TGCGCCAGCAGCCAAGTTGGGTGGGGAACCTACAATGAGCAGTTCTTC
v_call: TRBV4-3
j_call: TRBJ2-1
clone_size: few
d_call: .

cdr3_aa: CSAAPGLNYNEQFF
cdr3_nt: TGCAGTGCTGCACCGGGACTAAATTACAATGAGCAGTTCTTC
v_call: TRBV20-1
j_call: TRBJ2-1
clone_size: few
d_call: TRBD2

cdr3_aa: CSARGTHRETQYF
cdr3_nt: TGCAGTGCTAGAGGGACACACCGGGAGACCCAGTACTTC
v_call: TRBV20-1
j_call: TRBJ2-5
clone_size: few
d_call: .

cdr3_aa: CASSLQGTGRETQYF
cdr3_nt: TGTGCCAGCAGCCTTCAAGGGACCGGGAGGGAGACCCAGTACTTC
v_call: TRBV7-2
j_call: TRBJ2-5
clone_size: few
d_call: TRBD2

cdr3_aa: CASSEGLALNNEQFF
cdr3_nt: TGTGCCAGCAGTGAAGGCCTAGCGCTTAACAATGAGCAGTTCTTC
v_call: TRBV2
j_call: TRBJ2-1
clone_size: many
d_call: .

cdr3_aa: CASSPRGLQYF
cdr3_nt: TGTGCCAGCAGCCCCCGGGGCCTGCAGTATTTT
v_call: TRBV12-3/TRBV12-4
j_call: TRBJ2-3
clone_size: .
d_call: .

cdr3_aa: CASSELAGAGNEQFF
cdr3_nt: TGTGCCAGCAGTGAGCTAGCGGGGGCCGGCAATGAGCAGTTCTTC
v_call: TRBV2
j_call: TRBJ2-1
clone_size: .
d_call: TRBD2

cdr3_aa: CASSRGGDQPQHF
cdr3_nt: TGCGCCAGCAGCAGAGGAGGAGATCAGCCCCAGCATTTT
v_call: TRBV5-1
j_call: TRBJ1-5
clone_size: few
d_call: .